This T cell receptor (beta chain) stems from a study of cytomegalovirus exposure and HLA in healthy donors. Study-level findings and limits: Later, an analysis found that TCR clusters from the first cohort tended to co-occur in the roughly 110 validation repertoires.

The CDR3 contains 15 residues. Per germline, CDR1 ENHRY and CDR2 SYGVKD. V dropped 5 bases and J dropped 0; count of bases not matched to a gene: 6. Assay: immunoSEQ multiplex PCR; the TCRdb copy retains only in-frame clones and omits some. The sample has some 77,000 clones; just under 95% are singletons. As for this clone: What it binds is unknown.

The receptor was derived from a man aged 18 to 29 in good health and CMV-seropositive. The V gene is TRBV10-3, the J gene TRBJ2-7; 8 bases map to TRBD2. Sequencing input: PBMCs. CDR3 in DNA: TGTGCCATCAGTAGCTTAGCGGGAAACTCCTACGAGCAGTACTTC. It yields the protein CAISSLAGNSYEQYF.